These 13 T cell receptor beta chains were sequenced from one sample in a study of blood T cell repertoires in COVID-19 (dated by TCRdb to 2018 to 2021). Library creation used the immunoSEQ multiplex PCR assay. Here the immuneACCESS table is served through TCRdb, limited to in-frame sequences with V and J called. Missing clones are a known gap in these copies; in checked studies unresolved V genes cover under half, and the rest lacks a known reason. The sample data list roughly 160,000 clones, and 79% of these were observed just once. The ten largest clones take up around 17% of the sample. The sequenced sample was PBMCs or T cells enriched from blood (not recorded which). Source of these receptors: a woman in her 70s in a cohort exposed to, infected with or recovered from COVID-19 (not recorded which).

The chain joins TRBV10-3 to TRBJ2-6, with D hard to call. The V gene lost 2 bases and the J gene lost 11 bases, with 7 bases spanning the gap. The CDR3 is 12 residues long. Germline V gives CDR1 ENHRY, CDR2 SYGVKD. DNA for the CDR3: TGTGCCATCAGTGAGCAGTTGGACGTCCTGACTTTC. This sequence encodes CAISEQLDVLTF.

This clone has more than one count but fewer than ten. The chain combines TRBV5-1 with TRBJ1-1, with no clear D. CDR1 SGHRS and CDR2 YFSETQ come from the germline V gene. The CDR3 consists of 15 residues. Trimming took off 2 bases at V and 0 bases at J, with 11 bases between the two ends. Here the CDR3 DNA reads TGCGCCAGCAGCTTTCGCCACTACATGAACACTGAAGCTTTCTTT. Translation gives CASSFRHYMNTEAFF.

V and J are TRBV7-6 and TRBJ2-1, with D perhaps matching TRBD2 (6 bases). The CDR3 is made up of 15 amino acids. CDR1 and CDR2 from the germline V gene are SGHVS and FNYEAQ. The V gene lost 1 base and the J gene lost 8 bases, with 15 bases spanning the gap. This chain's CDR3 is CASSLGVGGIDEQFF. DNA for the CDR3: TGTGCCAGCAGCTTAGGTGTGGGAGGTATAGATGAGCAGTTCTTC.

The chain is built from TRBV6-1 and TRBJ1-4; TRBD1 is a possible D gene (6 bases). Between the trimmed V and J ends, which lost 4 bases and 0 bases, there was a span of 12 bases. This CDR3 has 16 residues. Germline V gene lookup returns CDR1 MNHNS and CDR2 SASEGT. In DNA form, the CDR3 reads TGTGCCAGCAGTGGAGGACAGATTGCAACTAATGAAAAACTGTTTTTT. Encoded protein: CASSGGQIATNEKLFF.

The rearrangement links TRBV15 to TRBJ2-5; perhaps TRBD2 as D (5 bases). The V and J ends lost 9 bases and 1 base respectively, with 12 bases between them. The CDR3 contains 13 residues. Germline V gene lookup returns CDR1 LNHNV and CDR2 YYDKDF (reference sequence). Written as DNA, the CDR3 is TGTGCCACTTCGTCCCGGGGCCAAGAGACCCAGTACTTC. Protein product: CATSSRGQETQYF.

The rearrangement joins TRBV5-1 to TRBJ1-4; a possible D gene is TRBD1 (6 bases). V was trimmed by 4 bases and J by 7 bases, leaving 8 bases between them. This CDR3 has 12 amino acids. CDR1 and CDR2 from the germline V gene are SGHRS and YFSETQ. This CDR3 is CASSLQGEKLFF. CDR3 coding DNA: TGCGCCAGCAGCCTACAGGGTGAAAAACTGTTTTTT.

The chain is built from TRBV9 and TRBJ2-1; 10 positions agree with TRBD1. This CDR3 has 16 amino acids. V lost 4 bases and J lost 4; bases outside the gene matches: 8. Germline V CDR1 and CDR2: SGDLS, YYNGEE. CDR3 residues: CASSTHDRGRYNEQFF. Written as DNA, the CDR3 is TGTGCCAGCAGCACCCACGACAGGGGGCGGTACAATGAGCAGTTCTTC.

The rearrangement links TRBV3-1 (or the pseudogene TRBV3-2) to TRBJ1-2; D is unclear. The CDR3 is made up of 14 amino acids. From germline, CDR1 is LGHDT and CDR2 YNNKEL (reference sequence). V was cut by 6 bases and J by 0 bases, with 11 bases left in between. CDR3 region: CASSRTAANYGYTF. CDR3 nucleotide sequence: TGTGCCAGCAGTCGAACAGCAGCTAACTATGGCTACACCTTC.

This sequence joins TRBV6-5 and TRBJ2-1, with unresolved D. The V end was cut by 2 bases, the J end by 0 bases, with 8 bases between. The germline gives CDR1 MNHEY, CDR2 SVGAGI. CDR3 length: 15 residues. Here the CDR3 reads CASSYRLPSYNEQFF. In nucleotides, the CDR3 is TGTGCCAGCAGTTACCGTCTTCCCTCCTACAATGAGCAGTTCTTC.

This clone was recorded a few times. This chain joins TRBV28 and TRBJ1-1, with D possibly matching TRBD1 (5 bases). The CDR3 is 13 amino acids. Trimming stripped 4 bases from V and 5 bases from J, with 11 bases between. Germline CDR1 MDHEN, CDR2 SYDVKM. In DNA form, the CDR3 reads TGTGCCAGCAGTTGGGCAGGGAGGACTGAAGCTTTCTTT. It specifies CASSWAGRTEAFF.

The chain combines TRBV18 with TRBJ2-5; D may be TRBD1 (6 bases). Deletions cut 3 bases from V and 0 bases from J, with 8 bases between. Germline V gene lookup returns CDR1 KGHSH and CDR2 LQKENI. The CDR3 sequence is 14 residues long. Written as DNA, the CDR3 is TGTGCCAGCTCACCCGGACAGTACCAAGAGACCCAGTACTTC. It translates to CASSPGQYQETQYF.

This chain joins TRBV5-1 and TRBJ2-2, with TRBD1 as a possible D gene (6 bases). Trimming took 4 bases from V and 6 from J, leaving 13 bases between them. This CDR3 is built from 14 residues. Germline V gene data show CDR1 as SGHRS and CDR2 as YFSETQ. CDR3 in amino acids: CASSPQGRSGELFF. DNA of the CDR3: TGCGCCAGCAGCCCCCAGGGGCGGTCCGGGGAGCTGTTTTTT.

The chain couples TRBV7-9 to TRBJ2-5, with D tentatively TRBD1 (5 bases). The ends were cut back, 1 base at V and 5 bases at J, with 14 bases in the middle. Germline V CDR1 and CDR2: SEHNR, FQNEAQ (reference sequence). The CDR3 spans 15 residues. The CDR3 DNA reads TGTGCCAGCAGCTTAGGACAGTCCATGTTCGAGACCCAGTACTTC. Amino acid sequence: CASSLGQSMFETQYF.